This passage covers 17 T cell receptor beta chains from one sample sequenced in a study of vaccination and CD4 T cells after COVID-19. Cultured CD4+ T-cell DNA underwent Oncomine TCR Beta short-read sequencing. TCRdb called the PCR reads again in MiXCR, with one record for every CDR3 protein. The sample records more than 10,000 distinct CDR3 sequences, roughly two fifths being singletons. For these receptors, no antigen is known. Noted treatment: roughly 11-day PBMC culture with coronavirus spike peptide pools or control peptides (ViraFEST assay). Sequencing was performed on CD4+ T cells from blood, cultured in vitro. These TCRs come from a human donor who had recovered from COVID-19.

J is TRBJ1-6 and V is TRBV30; 7 bases fit TRBD1. The junction had 4 bases not matched to a gene; V was cut back by 5 bases and J by 6 bases. Germline-derived CDR1 and CDR2 are GTSNPN and SVGIG (reference sequence). There are 13 residues in the CDR3. The CDR3 spells CAWDRDPNSPLHF. The CDR3 DNA sequence: TGTGCCTGGGACAGGGACCCTAATTCACCCCTCCACTTT.

The chain employs TRBV10-2 and TRBJ1-6; D unclear. Germline CDR1 WSHSY, CDR2 SAAADI. With 3 bases removed from V and 0 bases from J, the gap between germline ends came to 9 bases. The CDR3 spans 16 residues. This CDR3 is CASSDSPSSYNSPLHF. The CDR3 DNA is TGCGCCAGCAGTGACTCGCCGAGCTCCTATAATTCACCCCTCCACTTT.

The chain has TRBV27 and TRBJ2-3; 7 nucleotides agree with TRBD2. From germline, CDR1 is MNHEY and CDR2 SMNVEV (reference sequence). V trimming: 4 bases; J trimming: 8 bases; junction bases outside the gene matches: 12. The CDR3 has 15 residues. The CDR3 reads CASSSPRLAGGTQYF. The CDR3 DNA reads TGTGCCAGCAGTTCCCCTCGACTAGCTGGGGGTACGCAGTATTTT.

This rearrangement joins TRBV20-1 to TRBJ2-3; D tentatively reads TRBD1 or TRBD2 (7 bases each). The V end lost 1 base, the J end lost 6 bases, and 17 bases lay between the germline ends. Germline CDR1 DFQATT, CDR2 SNEGSKA (reference sequence). This CDR3 spans 15 amino acids. The CDR3 spells CSARASRGGGDTQYF. The DNA for the CDR3 is TGCAGTGCTAGAGCCTCCAGGGGGGGGGGGGATACGCAGTATTTT.

This clonotype was detected a few times. The CDR3 sequence is CASSRASRNSPLHF. Written as DNA, the CDR3 is TGTGCCAGCAGCCGGGCGTCCAGGAATTCACCCCTCCACTTT. The chain has TRBV6-1 and TRBJ1-6, with D unclear. This CDR3 spans 14 amino acids. CDR1 MNHNS and CDR2 SASEGT come from the germline V gene. Trimming shortened V by 6 bases and J by 7 bases, and 13 bases separated the two germline ends.

The table lists this clonotype with a few counts. The V and J genes are TRBV6-1 and TRBJ1-2; 9 bases line up with TRBD1. The CDR3 spans 14 residues. Germline CDR1 and CDR2: MNHNS and SASEGT. The V gene end was trimmed by 6 bases and the J gene end by 10 bases; junction bases not matched to a gene: 12. The CDR3 region has the DNA TGTGCCAGCAGGAAGACAGGGGGGGACTATCCCTACACCTTC. Encoded protein: CASRKTGGDYPYTF.

Here the CDR3 DNA reads TGTGCCAGCAGTAACCAACAGGGGACGAACACTGAAGCTTTCTTT. It codes for CASSNQQGTNTEAFF. V usage is TRBV6-1 and J usage is TRBJ1-1; 7 bases align to TRBD1. The germline V gene encodes CDR1 MNHNS and CDR2 SASEGT. The CDR3 is made up of 15 amino acids. The V segment lost 5 bases and the J segment 1 base; nucleotides outside the gene matches: 7.

In its sample, this clonotype was seen a few times. This chain uses TRBV12-5 with TRBJ2-3, with 8 bases fitting TRBD1. J gave up 8 bases and V 4 bases, and 14 bases lay outside the gene matches. Looked up from germline, CDR1 is LGHNT and CDR2 is FRNRAP. The CDR3 runs 16 residues. The CDR3 loop is CASGSLPGQGRFTQYF. CDR3 DNA: TGTGCTAGTGGTTCCCTACCCGGACAGGGAAGGTTTACGCAGTATTTT.

The J gene is TRBJ2-3, the V gene TRBV4-2, with 11 bases that match TRBD2. The V gene's germline CDR1 is LGHNA and CDR2 YNFKEQ. The length of the CDR3 is 17 residues. V lost 1 base and J lost 3; bases outside the gene matches: 6. CDR3 DNA: TGTGCCAGCAGCCAAGGTAGCGGGGGGGCCCAGACAGATACGCAGTATTTT. Its translation: CASSQGSGGAQTDTQYF.

This clonotype has only a few counts. This chain connects TRBV6-1 to TRBJ2-3; D unresolved. This CDR3 region has 12 residues. V lost 6 bases and J lost 2, with 6 bases in between. Germline V gene data show CDR1 as MNHNS and CDR2 as SASEGT. Here the CDR3 reads CASRKSTDTQYF. DNA of the CDR3: TGTGCCAGCAGGAAGTCCACAGATACGCAGTATTTT.

A word on this clonotype: Germline is not matched at one junction end, which may reflect a read error. This chain uses TRBV10-3 with TRBJ1-5; no clear D gene. CDR1 is ENHRY and CDR2 is SYGVKD in the germline V gene. The CDR3 loop spans 13 amino acids. CDR3 DNA: TGTGACATCTCCGGCACAGTTAATCAGCCCCAGCATTTT. This translates into CDISGTVNQPQHF.

The chain joins TRBV19 to TRBJ1-2, with TRBD1 matching over 10 bases. The germline V gene has CDR1 LNHDA and CDR2 SQIVND (reference sequence). The CDR3 spans 14 residues. J lost 6 bases, V lost 4 bases, and 5 bases had no gene match. CDR3: CASSNMGQGNGYTF. The DNA for the CDR3 is TGTGCCAGTAGTAACATGGGACAGGGGAATGGCTACACCTTC.

J is TRBJ2-1 and V is TRBV7-2, with D hard to call. V was clipped by 5 bases and J by 13 bases, with 15 bases between them. Germline V lookup: CDR1 SGHTA, CDR2 FQGNSA. The CDR3 contains 12 residues. This CDR3 reads CASSATLEVQFF. CDR3 DNA sequence: TGTGCCAGCAGCGCCACCCTAGAGGTTCAGTTCTTC.

This clonotype occurred a few times. The chain combines TRBV19 with TRBJ2-5; 8 nucleotides align to TRBD1. Losses at the gene ends were 5 bases for V and 0 bases for J; bases not matched to a gene: 8. The CDR3 length is 16 residues. From germline, CDR1 is LNHDA and CDR2 SQIVND (reference sequence). DNA for the CDR3: TGTGCCAGTAGTTTCGTCCGGGACAGGTACCAAGAGACCCAGTACTTC. Its translation is CASSFVRDRYQETQYF.

The rearrangement uses TRBV11-2 and TRBJ2-7; D ambiguous. The germline CDR1 and CDR2 sequences are SGHAT and FQNNGV. The CDR3 totals 15 residues. Between the trimmed V and J ends, which lost 4 bases and 2 bases, there was a span of 15 bases. Here the CDR3 reads CASSYRLGIAYEQYF. CDR3 DNA: TGTGCCAGCAGCTACCGTCTTGGCATCGCCTACGAGCAGTACTTC.

The CDR3 protein is CASREYRALSGNTIYF. The CDR3 DNA is TGTGCCAGCAGGGAGTACAGGGCCCTCTCTGGAAACACCATATATTTT. The chain combines TRBV12-3 or TRBV12-4 with TRBJ1-3, with D possibly TRBD1 on 6 matching bases. The CDR3 loop spans 16 amino acids. Deletions cut 6 bases from V and 0 bases from J, with 15 bases between.

The chain employs TRBV6-1 and TRBJ1-2; D is possibly TRBD1 (5 bases). The CDR3 spans 13 residues. V lost 2 bases and J lost 7, with 11 bases in between. Germline-derived CDR1 and CDR2 are MNHNS and SASEGT. The CDR3 spells CASSEPGRSGYTF. DNA of the CDR3: TGTGCCAGCAGTGAACCAGGGAGGAGTGGCTACACCTTC.